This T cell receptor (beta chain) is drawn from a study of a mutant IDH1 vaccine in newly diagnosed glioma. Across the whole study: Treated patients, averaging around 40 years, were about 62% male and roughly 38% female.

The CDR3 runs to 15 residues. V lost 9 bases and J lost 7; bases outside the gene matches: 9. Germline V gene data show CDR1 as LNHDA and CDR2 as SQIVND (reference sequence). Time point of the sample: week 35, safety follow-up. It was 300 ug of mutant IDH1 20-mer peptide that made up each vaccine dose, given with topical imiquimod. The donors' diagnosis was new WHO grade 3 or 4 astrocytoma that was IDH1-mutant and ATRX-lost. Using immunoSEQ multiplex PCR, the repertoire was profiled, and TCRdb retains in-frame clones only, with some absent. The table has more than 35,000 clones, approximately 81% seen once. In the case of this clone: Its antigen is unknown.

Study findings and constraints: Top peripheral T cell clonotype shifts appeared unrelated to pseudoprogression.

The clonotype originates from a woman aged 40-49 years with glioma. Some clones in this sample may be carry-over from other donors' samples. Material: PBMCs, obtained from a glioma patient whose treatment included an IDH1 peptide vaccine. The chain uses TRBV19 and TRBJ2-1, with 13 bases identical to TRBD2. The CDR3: CASTLGLAGVNEQFF. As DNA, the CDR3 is TGTGCCAGCACCCTCGGACTAGCGGGAGTTAATGAGCAGTTCTTC.